The 26 T cell receptor beta chains below were found in one sample sequenced in a study of shared clonotypes between healthy human individuals. Method: immunoSEQ multiplex PCR; TCRdb's copy keeps in-frame clones and lacks some. Of around 600,000 clones in the sample, more than 95% were seen once. The sample consisted of naive CD4+ T cells sorted from blood. Regarding subset: CD45RA+ positively selected. The origin of the receptors is a woman aged 25 to 39 in good health.

The V gene is TRBV27, the J gene TRBJ2-5; D ambiguous. The J call may be faulty, since TRBJ2-7 better matches the DNA end. In germline, CDR1 is MNHEY, CDR2 SMNVEV (reference sequence). The CDR3 sequence is 11 residues long. The CDR3 DNA sequence: TGTGCCAGCAGAGGAGCCTACGAGCAGTACTTC. It yields the protein CASRGAYEQYF.

For this clone: The same CDR3 can be traced to other DNA sequences in this sample. V gene TRBV19 combines with J gene TRBJ2-1; D is uncertain. The CDR3 is made up of 11 amino acids. CDR1 and CDR2 from the germline V gene are LNHDA and SQIVND (reference sequence). Trimming pared 3 bases from V and 3 bases from J, leaving 0 bases between. The CDR3 loop is CASSIYNEQFF. DNA for the CDR3: TGTGCCAGTAGTATCTACAATGAGCAGTTCTTC.

V gene TRBV5-4 combines with J gene TRBJ2-7, with 7 bases aligning to TRBD2. CDR1 SGHNT and CDR2 YYREEE come from the germline V gene (reference sequence). J gave up 9 bases and V 4 bases, and 19 bases lay outside the gene matches. This CDR3 contains 16 residues. The CDR3 DNA sequence: TGTGCCAGCAGCATGGGAGGGGATTCGAGCGGGAAATTGCAGTACTTC. This codes for CASSMGGDSSGKLQYF.

The rearrangement uses TRBV18 and TRBJ2-1; TRBD2 aligns across 8 bases. The CDR3 is made up of 17 amino acids. The V gene's germline CDR1 is KGHSH and CDR2 LQKENI. Trimming at V came to 0 bases and at J to 5 bases, leaving 9 bases not matched to a gene. The CDR3 reads CASSPPNGGTSDNEQFF. The CDR3 DNA reads as TGTGCCAGCTCACCACCGAATGGCGGGACTAGTGACAATGAGCAGTTCTTC.

V and J are TRBV7-6 and TRBJ2-1; D gene uncertain. The CDR3 runs 15 residues. Trimming removed 2 bases at V and 6 bases at J, with 14 bases between. Germline lookup yields CDR1 SGHVS and CDR2 FNYEAQ. The DNA of the CDR3 is TGTGCCAGCAGCTTATTATATGGGCGCGTCAATGAGCAGTTCTTC. Translation: CASSLLYGRVNEQFF.

This sequence joins TRBV2 and TRBJ1-2; 10 bases line up with TRBD1. The CDR3 covers 15 residues. The germline CDR1 and CDR2 sequences are SNHLY and FYNNEI. Trimming removed 2 bases from V and 4 bases from J; junction bases left unmatched: 4. The CDR3 reads CASSEWDRGIYGYTF. In DNA form, the CDR3 reads TGTGCCAGCAGTGAATGGGACAGGGGTATCTATGGCTACACCTTC.

The rearrangement links TRBV29-1 to TRBJ1-2; 8 bases line up with TRBD1. The CDR3 spans 14 residues. Trimming removed 3 bases from V and 7 bases from J; junction bases left unmatched: 10. Germline CDR1 is SQVTM and CDR2 is ANQGSEA. CDR3 residues: CSVEQGARVSGYTF. CDR3 in DNA: TGCAGCGTTGAGCAGGGGGCGCGAGTCTCTGGCTACACCTTC.

The V and J genes are TRBV19 and TRBJ2-1, with 9 bases fitting TRBD2. This CDR3 spans 15 amino acids. The V gene end was trimmed by 7 bases and the J gene end by 7 bases; junction bases not matched to a gene: 11. Germline V gene sequence: CDR1 LNHDA, CDR2 SQIVND (reference sequence). CDR3 region: CASTKVAGGGNEQFF. The CDR3 region has the DNA TGTGCCAGTACCAAAGTGGCGGGAGGGGGAAATGAGCAGTTCTTC.

The chain couples TRBV10-3 to TRBJ2-7; no reliable D call. In germline, CDR1 is ENHRY, CDR2 SYGVKD. There are 11 residues in the CDR3. The V gene lost 2 bases and the J gene lost 3 bases, with 2 bases spanning the gap. The chain's CDR3 is CAISEGYEQYF. For the CDR3, the DNA is TGTGCCATCAGTGAGGGCTACGAGCAGTACTTC.

CDR3 in amino acids: CASRTGTSGSYEQYF. As DNA, the CDR3 is TGTGCCAGTAGAACCGGGACTAGCGGCTCCTACGAGCAGTACTTC. The rearrangement joins TRBV19 to TRBJ2-7, with 11 positions matching TRBD2. In germline, CDR1 is LNHDA, CDR2 SQIVND (reference sequence). This CDR3 contains 15 residues. The junction had 4 bases not matched to a gene; V was cut back by 6 bases and J by 0 bases.

The chain combines TRBV29-1 with TRBJ2-7, with D tentatively TRBD1 (6 bases). The CDR3 consists of 14 residues. V was shortened by 4 bases and J by 4 bases, with 17 bases between the two germline ends. Germline CDR1 is SQVTM and CDR2 is ANQGSEA. The CDR3 DNA reads as TGCAGCGTTGTTCTCGCCAGGGGCGGGTACGAGCAGTACTTC. Its protein is CSVVLARGGYEQYF.

The chain couples TRBV6-6 to TRBJ2-1; a weak D match, TRBD2 (6 bases). V lost 8 bases and J 9 bases, leaving 14 bases between the germline ends. The CDR3 is 12 amino acids. Germline CDR1 is MNHNY and CDR2 is SVGAGI (reference sequence). The CDR3: CASHSSASEQFF. The CDR3 nucleotides are TGTGCCAGCCATTCTAGCGCGAGTGAGCAGTTCTTC.

V gene TRBV28 combines with J gene TRBJ2-1; 7 nucleotides align to TRBD1. This CDR3 has 15 residues. Per the germline V gene, CDR1 is MDHEN and CDR2 is SYDVKM. After removal of 4 bases from V and 4 bases from J, the junction contained 7 bases not matched to a gene. In nucleotides, the CDR3 is TGTGCCAGCAGTTCCCCGGGACAGCAATACAATGAGCAGTTCTTC. Its translation is CASSSPGQQYNEQFF.

The chain recombines TRBV7-9 with TRBJ1-5; 8 positions agree with TRBD1. Germline assignment: CDR1 SEHNR and CDR2 FQNEAQ (reference sequence). This CDR3 has 14 residues. Losses at the gene ends were 3 bases for V and 4 bases for J; bases not matched to a gene: 2. CDR3 DNA sequence: TGTGCCAGCAGCTTTGGACAGGGTAATCAGCCCCAGCATTTT. Its protein product is CASSFGQGNQPQHF.

The gene calls are TRBV27 and TRBJ1-2; the D gene is possibly TRBD1 (6 bases). The germline CDR1 and CDR2 sequences are MNHEY and SMNVEV (reference sequence). The V gene lost 4 bases and the J gene lost 0 bases, with 15 bases spanning the gap. The CDR3 sequence is 16 residues long. CDR3 DNA: TGTGCCAGCAGTTACTCCCCACAGGGATCTAACTATGGCTACACCTTC. Translation: CASSYSPQGSNYGYTF.

The chain employs TRBV23-1 and TRBJ2-6; 7 bases map to TRBD1. TRBV23-1 carries the ORF label, with uncertain function. The V and J ends lost 0 bases and 3 bases, in that order; junction bases with no gene match: 2. The CDR3 sequence is 16 residues long. Here the CDR3 reads CASSQSRGLGANVLTF. As DNA, the CDR3 is TGCGCCAGCAGTCAATCGAGGGGGCTTGGGGCCAACGTCCTGACTTTC.

V usage is TRBV18 and J usage is TRBJ2-5; D is uncertain. Germline-derived CDR1 and CDR2 are KGHSH and LQKENI. The CDR3 has 11 residues. Trimming shortened V by 8 bases and J by 2 bases, and 6 bases separated the two germline ends. The CDR3: CASLQQETQYF. For the CDR3, the DNA is TGTGCCAGCCTTCAACAAGAGACCCAGTACTTC.

V is TRBV5-1 and J is TRBJ1-6; D is ambiguous. The CDR3 contains 13 residues. CDR1 and CDR2 from the germline V gene are SGHRS and YFSETQ. The ends were cut back, 4 bases at V and 5 bases at J, with 7 bases in the middle. In DNA, the CDR3 is TGCGCCAGCAGCGGCGCACATAATTCACCCCTCCACTTT. Translation: CASSGAHNSPLHF.

CDR3 amino acids: CASSDLGLGAEAFF. For the CDR3, the DNA is TGTGCCAGCAGTGATCTAGGGCTGGGCGCTGAAGCTTTCTTT. The rearrangement links TRBV25-1 to TRBJ1-1; D gene ambiguous. The CDR3 spans 14 residues. From germline, CDR1 is MGHDK and CDR2 SYGVNS. V gave up 3 bases and J gave up 6 bases, with 14 bases separating them.

The sample holds one count of this clone. The J gene is TRBJ1-6, the V gene TRBV6-5; TRBD1 matches at 7 bases. CDR1 is MNHEY, CDR2 SVGAGI, per germline. CDR3 size: 15 residues. V lost 3 bases, J lost 5 bases, and 4 bases stayed unmatched. For the CDR3, the DNA is TGTGCCAGCAGTTATAGGGGACAGAATAATTCACCCCTCCACTTT. The encoded protein is CASSYRGQNNSPLHF.

This chain links TRBV6-4 with TRBJ2-3, with 9 bases matching TRBD2. The J segment lost 3 bases and the V segment lost 6 bases, leaving 7 bases of the junction unmatched. The CDR3 has 15 residues. Germline V gene lookup returns CDR1 MRHNA and CDR2 SNTAGT. CDR3 region: CASRRTSEITDTQYF. The CDR3 DNA reads as TGTGCCAGCAGGAGGACTAGCGAAATAACAGATACGCAGTATTTT.

The rearrangement uses TRBV10-3 and TRBJ1-1; D remains ambiguous. Germline V lookup: CDR1 ENHRY, CDR2 SYGVKD. CDR3 length equals 14 residues. V shed 2 bases and J shed 5 bases, with 12 bases lying between them. In nucleotides, the CDR3 is TGTGCCATCAGTGAGGGGGAAATAAAAACTGAAGCTTTCTTT. Residues: CAISEGEIKTEAFF.

The chain joins TRBV28 to TRBJ2-7, with D hard to call. The ends were cut back, 2 bases at V and 3 bases at J, with 11 bases in the middle. The CDR3 totals 14 residues. Germline V CDR1 and CDR2: MDHEN, SYDVKM. CDR3 coding DNA: TGTGCCAGCAGTTTAGGCAACACGGTCTACGAGCAGTACTTC. This codes for CASSLGNTVYEQYF. Supplemented by reference TRBV28 and TRBJ2-7, the full variable domain reads DVKVTQSSRYLVKRTGEKVFLECVQDMDHENMFWYRQDPGLGLRLIYFSYDVKMKEKGDIPEGYSVSREKKERFSLILESASTNQTSMYLCASSLGNTVYEQYFGPGTRLTVT.

The CDR3 sequence: CASSSAGGDNEQFF. DNA for the CDR3: TGTGCCAGCAGTTCAGCGGGAGGGGACAATGAGCAGTTCTTC. The chain has TRBV27 and TRBJ2-1, with 10 positions matching TRBD2. The V gene end was trimmed by 4 bases and the J gene end by 5 bases; junction bases not matched to a gene: 2. There are 14 residues in the CDR3. The germline gives CDR1 MNHEY, CDR2 SMNVEV (reference sequence).

A few counts support this clone. This chain connects TRBV28 to TRBJ1-2; D gene unclear. This CDR3 is built from 12 residues. Germline V gene sequence: CDR1 MDHEN, CDR2 SYDVKM. V was clipped by 3 bases and J by 4 bases, with 6 bases between them. The CDR3, as DNA: TGTGCCAGCAGTTTCAACAGCTATGGCTACACCTTC. This codes for CASSFNSYGYTF.

The chain combines TRBV11-2 with TRBJ2-7; D possibly corresponds to TRBD2 (6 bases). Trimming took 1 base from V and 4 from J, leaving 11 bases between them. Germline CDR1 is SGHAT and CDR2 is FQNNGV. This CDR3 is built from 14 residues. CDR3 nucleotide sequence: TGTGCCAGCAGCTTAGGATTAGCGGAATACGAGCAGTACTTC. This codes for CASSLGLAEYEQYF. The entire variable domain, with the rest obtained from reference TRBV11-2 and TRBJ2-7, is as follows: EAGVAQSPRYKIIEKRQSVAFWCNPISGHATLYWYQQILGQGPKLLIQFQNNGVVDDSQLPKDRFSAERLKGVDSTLKIQPAKLEDSAVYLCASSLGLAEYEQYFGPGTRLTVT.